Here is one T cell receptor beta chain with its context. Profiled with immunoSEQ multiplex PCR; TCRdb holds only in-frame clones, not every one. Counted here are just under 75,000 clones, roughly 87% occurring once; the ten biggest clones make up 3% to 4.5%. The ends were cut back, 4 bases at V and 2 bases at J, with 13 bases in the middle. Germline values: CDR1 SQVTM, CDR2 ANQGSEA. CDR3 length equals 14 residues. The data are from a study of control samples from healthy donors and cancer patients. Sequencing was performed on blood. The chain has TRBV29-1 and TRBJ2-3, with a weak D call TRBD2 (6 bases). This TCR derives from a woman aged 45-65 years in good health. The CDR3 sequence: CSVVIGSHTDTQYF. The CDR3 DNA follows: TGCAGCGTTGTAATCGGGAGCCACACAGATACGCAGTATTTT.